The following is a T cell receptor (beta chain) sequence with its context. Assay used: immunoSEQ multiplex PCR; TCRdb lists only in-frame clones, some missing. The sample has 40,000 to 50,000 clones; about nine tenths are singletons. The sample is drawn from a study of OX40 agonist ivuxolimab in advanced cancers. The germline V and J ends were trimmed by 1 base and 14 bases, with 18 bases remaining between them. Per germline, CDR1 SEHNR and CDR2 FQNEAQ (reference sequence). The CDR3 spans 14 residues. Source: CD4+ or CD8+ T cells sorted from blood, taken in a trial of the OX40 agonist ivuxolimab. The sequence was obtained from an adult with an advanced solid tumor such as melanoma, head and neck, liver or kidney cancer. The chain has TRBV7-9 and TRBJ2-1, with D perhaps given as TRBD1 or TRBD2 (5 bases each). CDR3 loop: CASSLDEGPEDKFF. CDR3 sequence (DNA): TGTGCCAGCAGCTTAGACGAGGGGCCCGAGGATAAGTTCTTC.